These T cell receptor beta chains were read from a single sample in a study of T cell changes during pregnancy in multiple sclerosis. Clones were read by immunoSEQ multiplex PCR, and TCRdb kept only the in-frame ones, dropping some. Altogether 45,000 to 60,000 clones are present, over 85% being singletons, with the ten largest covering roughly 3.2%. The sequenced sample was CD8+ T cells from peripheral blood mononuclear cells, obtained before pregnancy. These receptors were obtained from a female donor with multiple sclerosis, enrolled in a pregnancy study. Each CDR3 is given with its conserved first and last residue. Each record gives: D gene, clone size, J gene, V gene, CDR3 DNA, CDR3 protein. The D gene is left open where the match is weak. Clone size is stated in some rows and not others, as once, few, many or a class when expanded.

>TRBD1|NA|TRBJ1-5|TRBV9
TGTGCCAGCAGCGTAGGGGCAGGGGGTAATCAGCCCCAGCATTTT
CASSVGAGGNQPQHF
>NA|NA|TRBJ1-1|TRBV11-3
TGTGCCAGCAGCTTAGGGGCAGGGGCGAACACTGAAGCTTTCTTT
CASSLGAGANTEAFF
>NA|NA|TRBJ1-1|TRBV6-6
TGTGCCAGCAGTTACTCCCTGGGGGGAAACACTGAAGCTTTCTTT
CASSYSLGGNTEAFF
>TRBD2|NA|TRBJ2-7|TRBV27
TGTGCCAGCAGTCCCTCCTTAGGGAGGGCGACCTACGAGCAGTACTTC
CASSPSLGRATYEQYF
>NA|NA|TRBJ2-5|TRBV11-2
TGTGCCAGCAGCTTATGGGCTAGCCGCGGAGAGACCCAGTACTTC
CASSLWASRGETQYF
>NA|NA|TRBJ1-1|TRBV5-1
TGCGCCAGCAGCTTGGCCCAGGGATTCACTGAAGCTTTCTTT
CASSLAQGFTEAFF
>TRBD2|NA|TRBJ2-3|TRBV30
TGTGCCTGGAGCCCCCTCGAGCGGGGATTCACAGATACGCAGTATTTT
CAWSPLERGFTDTQYF
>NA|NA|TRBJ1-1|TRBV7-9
TGTGCCAGCAGCTACGAGCCTCAGGGGAACACTGAAGCTTTCTTT
CASSYEPQGNTEAFF
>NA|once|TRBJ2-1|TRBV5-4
TGTGCCAGCAGCTTACGAGCCGATGAGCAGTTCTTC
CASSLRADEQFF
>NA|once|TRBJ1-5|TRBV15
TGTGCCACCAGCACGACCGCGGGGGAGGGCAATCAGCCCCAGCATTTT
CATSTTAGEGNQPQHF
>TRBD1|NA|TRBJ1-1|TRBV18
TGTGCCACCCTCGGACAGGGAGCCACTGAAGCTTTCTTT
CATLGQGATEAFF
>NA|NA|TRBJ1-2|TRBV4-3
TGCGCCAGCAGCCAAGATTCTACGGACAGAAGCTATGGCTACACCTTC
CASSQDSTDRSYGYTF
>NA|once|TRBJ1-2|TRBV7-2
TGTGCCAGCAGCTTACAGGGCGCTAACTATGGCTACACCTTC
CASSLQGANYGYTF